This paragraph covers one TCR beta chain sequence. How the authors handled the data: Estimation of nucleated cell counts relied on the amplification of reference gene primers. TCRdb's copy holds only in-frame clones and misses some; the assay was immunoSEQ multiplex PCR. V, J and clone size derive from that table, while D and trimming were established from the DNA sequence. The data contain around 260,000 clones, about four fifths of them singletons. Trimming left V 0 bases short and J 4 bases short, with 14 bases between. CDR1 and CDR2 from the germline V gene are SGHNT and YYREEE (reference sequence). The CDR3 has 15 amino acids. The source of the sample is a study of blood T cell repertoires in COVID-19. About the study: Donors in the United States, Italy and Spain gave samples during acute or convalescent COVID-19.

The sample was peripheral blood. The chain uses TRBV5-4 and TRBJ2-7; D might be TRBD1 (6 bases). This receptor was obtained from a woman in her forties or fifties who had recovered from COVID-19. The chain's CDR3 is CASSLGGRGKYEQYF. In DNA form, the CDR3 reads TGTGCCAGCAGCTTGGGGGGAAGGGGGAAATACGAGCAGTACTTC.